The source of this T cell receptor beta chain is a study of molecular identifiers for immune sequencing clone quantification listed by TCRdb under 2018. Regarding the study in general: In a replicate experiment, RNA from roughly 20,000 or 100,000 naive CD8 T cells was split into five aliquots, four of which were sequenced. CD8 T cells were used in a methods study to benchmark molecular-identifier clustering-based TCR repertoire sequencing (MIDCIRS) and TCR RNA copy counting.

Of note for this clonotype: This receptor's antigen is unknown. Per-base quality was not reported, and no clone a single base away is much larger than it.

Naive CD8 T cell libraries were made from approximately 20,000 to 1,000,000 sorted cells using 10%, 30% or 50% of purified RNA. On a BD FACSAria II, naive CD8 T cells were FACS-sorted as CD8+CD4-CCR7+CD45RA+ and collected into RLT Plus buffer. Ten to eleven TCR copies' worth of Jurkat RNA were spiked into roughly 19,000-1,000,000 naive CD8 T cell samples to test detection sensitivity. CD8 T cells were enriched using RosetteSep CD8+ T Cell Enrichment Cocktail and Ficoll-Paque, and the enriched cells then underwent ACK red cell lysis. The CDR3, from cysteine to phenylalanine, totals 15 residues. Only the CDR3 part of the read is kept: 45 bases, read in frame from the first base. Trimming costs V 3 bases and J 0 bases, and their ends lie 12 bases apart. The investigation overall reported the following: Highly expanded clone sizes could be underestimated if identical TCR molecules share a barcode. Modeling estimated 2.5 to 3.5 recovered TCR RNA copies per cell, compared with about ten by digital PCR, which implies 30% to 35% capture efficiency. The naive libraries included spiked-in Jurkat TCR RNA (roughly nine copies' worth), and this Jurkat TCR RNA is not part of the donor repertoire. When barcode sub-clustering was not used, chimeric consensus sequences inflated TCR diversity, with chimeras reaching as high as 47%. Spiked-in Jurkat TCR RNA equal to a single cell's worth was reported to be detectable even within one million naive CD8 T cells. In CMV-specific effector cells, over 97% of molecules were held by clones above 20 RNA copies, whereas under 1% of molecules were held by such clones in naive cells.

The library was produced with PCR. The sample was run on a NextSeq 500. Bulk TCR libraries were prepared as previously described, using TCR primers listed in Table S5. Purification of total RNA was performed with the Qiagen AllPrep DNA/RNA kit. Reads from multiple sequencing runs of the same library were pooled before analysis. The authors processed their data as follows. Reads were retained only if an exact TCR constant sequence was present, and the retained reads were trimmed to 150 nt and grouped according to their 12-nt molecular barcodes. Reads inside each barcode group were sub-clustered using a 15% Levenshtein threshold, and a quality-weighted consensus sequence was constructed for each RNA molecule. Non-functional sequences were filtered out, along with any lower-count sequence sitting one edit away from another sequence. On the basis of fitting two negative binomial distributions, barcode sub-clusters with fewer than 20% of the maximum read count were discarded. The public reads were reprocessed in TCRdb via fastp at Q25 and MiXCR, keeping in-frame beta chains. All rows with the same CDR3 protein become a single entry with the most common DNA and genes. These V and J calls originate from TCRdb's pipeline instead of the authors' own analysis. This sample gives over 35,000 distinct CDR3 sequences in total; about a quarter of them show up just once. About 0.93% of the sample comes from the top ten.

This receptor was identified in a human donor in good health. Some libraries in this study had Jurkat cell RNA spiked in. The chain is encoded by TRBV12-3 or TRBV12-4 joined to TRBJ2-7, with no reliable assignment of the D segment. Sequenced: naive CD8+ T cells from blood, with Jurkat cell RNA spiked in. The label giving this sample's cell subset or site can be read as: FACS-sorted CD8+CD4-CCR7+CD45RA+ naive T cells. This receptor has the CDR3 CASSFFSQFSYEQYF. The nucleotides read TGTGCCAGCAGTTTTTTCTCGCAGTTCTCCTACGAGCAGTACTTC.